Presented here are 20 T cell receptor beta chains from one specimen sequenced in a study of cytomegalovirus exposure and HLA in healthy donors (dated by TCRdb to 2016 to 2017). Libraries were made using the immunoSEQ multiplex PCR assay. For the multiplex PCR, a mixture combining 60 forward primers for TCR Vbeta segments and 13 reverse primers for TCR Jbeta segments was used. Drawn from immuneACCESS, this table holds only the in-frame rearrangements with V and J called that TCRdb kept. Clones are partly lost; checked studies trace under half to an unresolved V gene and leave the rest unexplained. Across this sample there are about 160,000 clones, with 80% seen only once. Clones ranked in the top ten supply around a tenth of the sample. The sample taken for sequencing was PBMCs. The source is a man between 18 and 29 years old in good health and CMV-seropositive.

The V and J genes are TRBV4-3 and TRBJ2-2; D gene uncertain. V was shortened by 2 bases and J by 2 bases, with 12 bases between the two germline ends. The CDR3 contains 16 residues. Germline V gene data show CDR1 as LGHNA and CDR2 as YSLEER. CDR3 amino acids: CASSQLSLRNTGELFF. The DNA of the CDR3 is TGCGCCAGCAGCCAACTATCATTGAGAAACACCGGGGAGCTGTTTTTT.

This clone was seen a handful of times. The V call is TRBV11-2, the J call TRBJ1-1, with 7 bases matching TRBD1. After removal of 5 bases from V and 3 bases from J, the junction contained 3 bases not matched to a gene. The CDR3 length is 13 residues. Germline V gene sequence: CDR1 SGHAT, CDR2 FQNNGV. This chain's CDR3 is CASSRDSHTEAFF. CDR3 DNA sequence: TGTGCCAGCAGCCGGGACAGTCACACTGAAGCTTTCTTT.

The CDR3, as DNA: TGTGCCAGCTCACCAAGTGAGAGGGGGCCGGGCTATGGCTACACCTTC. This sequence encodes CASSPSERGPGYGYTF. The chain recombines TRBV18 with TRBJ1-2; TRBD1 matches at 7 bases. The ends lost 2 bases at V and 4 bases at J; junction bases unmatched: 10. CDR3 length: 16 amino acids. Per the germline V gene, CDR1 is KGHSH and CDR2 is LQKENI.

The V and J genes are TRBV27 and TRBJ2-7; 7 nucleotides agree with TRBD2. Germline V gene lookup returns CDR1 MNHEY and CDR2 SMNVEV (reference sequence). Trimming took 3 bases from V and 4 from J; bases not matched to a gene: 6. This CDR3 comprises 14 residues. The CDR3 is CASSFASGGYEQYF. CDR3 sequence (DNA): TGTGCCAGCAGTTTCGCTAGCGGCGGTTACGAGCAGTACTTC.

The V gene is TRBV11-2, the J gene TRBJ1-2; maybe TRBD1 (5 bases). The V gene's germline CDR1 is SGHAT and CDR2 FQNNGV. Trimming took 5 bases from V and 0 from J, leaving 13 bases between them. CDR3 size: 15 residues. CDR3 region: CASSRDLVPNYGYTF. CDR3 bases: TGTGCCAGCAGCCGGGACTTAGTACCTAACTATGGCTACACCTTC.

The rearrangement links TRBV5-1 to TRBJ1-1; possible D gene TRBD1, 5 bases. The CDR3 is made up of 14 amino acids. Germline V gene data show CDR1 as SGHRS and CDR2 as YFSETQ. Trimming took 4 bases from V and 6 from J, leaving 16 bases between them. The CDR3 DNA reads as TGCGCCAGCAGCCCCGGGGGGGGGATCGCTGAAGCTTTCTTT. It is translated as CASSPGGGIAEAFF.

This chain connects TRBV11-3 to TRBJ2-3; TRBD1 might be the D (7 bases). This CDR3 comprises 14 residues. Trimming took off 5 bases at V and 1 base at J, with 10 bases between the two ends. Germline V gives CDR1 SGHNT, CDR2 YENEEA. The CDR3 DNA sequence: TGTGCCAGCAGCCGCGGGACAGGCACAGATACGCAGTATTTT. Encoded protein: CASSRGTGTDTQYF. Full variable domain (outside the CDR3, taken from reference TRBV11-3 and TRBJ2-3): EAGVVQSPRYKIIEKKQPVAFWCNPISGHNTLYWYLQNLGQGPELLIRYENEEAVDDSQLPKDRFSAERLKGVDSTLKIQPAELGDSAVYLCASSRGTGTDTQYFGPGTRLTVL.

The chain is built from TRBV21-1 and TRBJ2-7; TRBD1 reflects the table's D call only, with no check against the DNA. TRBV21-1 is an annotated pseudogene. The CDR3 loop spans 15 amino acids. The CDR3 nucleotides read TGTGCCAGCAGCACTCCCGGGACAGGAGCCTACGAGCAGTACTTC. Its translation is CASSTPGTGAYEQYF.

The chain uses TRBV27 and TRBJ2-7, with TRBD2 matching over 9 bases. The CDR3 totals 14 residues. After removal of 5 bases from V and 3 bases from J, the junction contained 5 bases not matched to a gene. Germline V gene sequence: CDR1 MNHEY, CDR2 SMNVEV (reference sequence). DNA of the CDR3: TGTGCCAGCAGTACCGGGACTAGCCTCTACGAGCAGTACTTC. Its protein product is CASSTGTSLYEQYF.

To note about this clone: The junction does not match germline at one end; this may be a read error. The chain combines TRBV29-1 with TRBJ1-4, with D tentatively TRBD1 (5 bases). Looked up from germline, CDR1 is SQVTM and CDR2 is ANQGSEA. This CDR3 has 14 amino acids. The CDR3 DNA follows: TGCAGCGCCCGAGCGGGACGGGTAAATGATAAACTGTTTTTT. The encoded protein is CSARAGRVNDKLFF.

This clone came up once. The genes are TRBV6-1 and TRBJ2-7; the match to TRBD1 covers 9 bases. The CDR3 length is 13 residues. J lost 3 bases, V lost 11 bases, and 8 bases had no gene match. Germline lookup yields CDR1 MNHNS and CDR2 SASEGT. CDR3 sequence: CACSGDRVYEQYF. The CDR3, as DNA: TGTGCCTGCTCTGGGGACAGGGTCTACGAGCAGTACTTC.

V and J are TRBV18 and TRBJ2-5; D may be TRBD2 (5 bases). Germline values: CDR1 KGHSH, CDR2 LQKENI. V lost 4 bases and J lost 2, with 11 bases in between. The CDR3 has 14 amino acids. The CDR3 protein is CASSLGLGQETQYF. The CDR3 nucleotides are TGTGCCAGCTCACTCGGACTTGGGCAAGAGACCCAGTACTTC.

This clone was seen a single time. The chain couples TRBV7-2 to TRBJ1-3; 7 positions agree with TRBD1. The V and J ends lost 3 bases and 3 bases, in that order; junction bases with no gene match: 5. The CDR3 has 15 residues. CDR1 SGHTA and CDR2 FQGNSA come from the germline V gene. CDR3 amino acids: CASSFFDRVGNTIYF. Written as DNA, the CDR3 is TGTGCCAGCAGCTTCTTCGACAGGGTTGGAAACACCATATATTTT.

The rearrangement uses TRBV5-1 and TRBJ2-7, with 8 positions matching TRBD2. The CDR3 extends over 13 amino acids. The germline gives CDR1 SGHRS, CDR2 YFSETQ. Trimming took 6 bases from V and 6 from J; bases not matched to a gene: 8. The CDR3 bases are TGCGCCAGCAATAGCGGGACCCCAACCGAGCAGTACTTC. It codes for CASNSGTPTEQYF.

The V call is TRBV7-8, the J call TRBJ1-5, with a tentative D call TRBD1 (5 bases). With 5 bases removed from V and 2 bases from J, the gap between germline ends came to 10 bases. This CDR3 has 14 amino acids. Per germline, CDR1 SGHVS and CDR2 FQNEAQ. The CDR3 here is CASSATGGNQPQHF. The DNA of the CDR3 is TGTGCCAGCAGCGCTACGGGGGGCAATCAGCCCCAGCATTTT.

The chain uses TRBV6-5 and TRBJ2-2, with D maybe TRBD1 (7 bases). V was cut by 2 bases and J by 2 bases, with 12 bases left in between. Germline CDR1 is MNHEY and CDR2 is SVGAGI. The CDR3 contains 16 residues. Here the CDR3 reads CASSYLTGTNTGELFF. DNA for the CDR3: TGTGCCAGCAGTTACCTGACAGGGACTAACACCGGGGAGCTGTTTTTT.

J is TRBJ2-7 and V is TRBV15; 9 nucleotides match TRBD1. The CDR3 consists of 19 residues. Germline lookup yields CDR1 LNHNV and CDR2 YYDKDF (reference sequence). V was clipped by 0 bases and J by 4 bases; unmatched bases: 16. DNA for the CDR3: TGTGCCACCAGCAGAGATTTGGGGCGGGGACAGGGCCCTCCTTACGAGCAGTACTTC. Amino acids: CATSRDLGRGQGPPYEQYF.

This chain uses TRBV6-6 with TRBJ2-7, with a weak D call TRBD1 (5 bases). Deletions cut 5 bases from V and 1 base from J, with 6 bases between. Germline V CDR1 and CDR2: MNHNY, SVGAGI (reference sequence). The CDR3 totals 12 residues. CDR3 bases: TGTGCCAGCAGTGACAGTTCCTACGAGCAGTACTTC. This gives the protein CASSDSSYEQYF.

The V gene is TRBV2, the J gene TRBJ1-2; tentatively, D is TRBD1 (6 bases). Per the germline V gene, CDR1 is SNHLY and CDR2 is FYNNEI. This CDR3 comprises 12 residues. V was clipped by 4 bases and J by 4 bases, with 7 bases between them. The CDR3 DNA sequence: TGTGCCAGCAGTGTGGACAGCTATGGCTACACCTTC. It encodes CASSVDSYGYTF.

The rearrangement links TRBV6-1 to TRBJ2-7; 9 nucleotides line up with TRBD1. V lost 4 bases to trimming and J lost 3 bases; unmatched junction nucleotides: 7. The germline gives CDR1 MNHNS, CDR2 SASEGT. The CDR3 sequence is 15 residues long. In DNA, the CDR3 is TGTGCCAGCAGTGCTCGGCGACAGGGGGTCTACGAGCAGTACTTC. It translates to CASSARRQGVYEQYF.